The 11 T cell receptor beta chains below all came from one sample that was sequenced in a study of blood T cell repertoires in COVID-19. Clones were sequenced by immunoSEQ multiplex PCR, and TCRdb holds only the in-frame ones, with some missing. The sample comprises approximately 74,000 clones, roughly 84% of which are singletons, and about 2.5% rests with the top ten. Material for sequencing was peripheral blood. These receptor sequences come from a man of 80 years or more with active or convalescent COVID-19.

There are a few counts of this clone. This chain links TRBV25-1 with TRBJ2-7; D is unclear. Germline CDR1 reads MGHDK; CDR2 reads SYGVNS. The CDR3 is 13 residues long. V lost 3 bases and J 2 bases, leaving 8 bases between the germline ends. CDR3 loop: CASSEAETYEQYF. Here the CDR3 DNA reads TGTGCCAGCAGTGAGGCGGAAACCTACGAGCAGTACTTC.

For the CDR3, the DNA is TGCGCCAGCAGCCAAGGGACTAGCTACAATGAGCAGTTCTTC. It codes for CASSQGTSYNEQFF. V and J are TRBV5-1 and TRBJ2-1; 8 nucleotides agree with TRBD2. V shed 4 bases, J shed 3 bases, and the junction held 3 bases outside the gene matches. Germline CDR1 and CDR2: SGHRS and YFSETQ. The CDR3 covers 14 residues. Variable domain in full (rest from reference TRBV5-1 and TRBJ2-1): KAGVTQTPRYLIKTRGQQVTLSCSPISGHRSVSWYQQTPGQGLQFLFEYFSETQRNKGNFPGRFSGRQFSNSRSEMNVSTLELGDSALYLCASSQGTSYNEQFFGPGTRLTVL.

J is TRBJ1-6 and V is TRBV27; 7 nucleotides line up with TRBD1. The CDR3 loop spans 14 amino acids. After removal of 2 bases from V and 8 bases from J, the junction contained 3 bases not matched to a gene. Germline V CDR1 and CDR2: MNHEY, SMNVEV (reference sequence). The CDR3 sequence: CASSLDRADSPLHF. Written as DNA, the CDR3 is TGTGCCAGCAGTTTAGACAGGGCGGATTCACCCCTCCACTTT.

The chain combines TRBV2 with TRBJ1-5, with 7 positions matching TRBD1. This CDR3 region has 15 residues. Per germline, CDR1 SNHLY and CDR2 FYNNEI. Trimming removed 5 bases from V and 1 base from J; junction bases left unmatched: 5. In nucleotides, the CDR3 is TGTGCCAGCAGTTTTACAGGGGCGAGCAATCAGCCCCAGCATTTT. Its protein product is CASSFTGASNQPQHF.

A few counts support this clone. The chain links TRBV18 to TRBJ2-5; 12 bases align to TRBD2. V gave up 2 bases and J gave up 1 base; unmatched junction bases: 11. CDR1 and CDR2 (germline): KGHSH, LQKENI. The CDR3 has 19 residues. CDR3 sequence: CASSPKLAGGRGLQETQYF. The CDR3 DNA sequence: TGTGCCAGCTCACCAAAACTAGCGGGGGGACGAGGACTCCAAGAGACCCAGTACTTC.

This clone was detected a few times. The genes are TRBV18 and TRBJ2-6, with D perhaps TRBD1 (6 bases). There are 17 residues in the CDR3. Trimming removed 8 bases from V and 1 base from J, with 18 bases in between. Germline V gives CDR1 KGHSH, CDR2 LQKENI. CDR3 protein: CASAEQGVGSGANVLTF. CDR3 coding DNA: TGTGCCAGCGCGGAACAGGGTGTAGGGTCTGGGGCCAACGTCCTGACTTTC.

The V and J genes are TRBV7-8 and TRBJ1-3, with D perhaps matching TRBD1 (5 bases). Between the trimmed V and J ends, which lost 4 bases and 2 bases, there was a span of 12 bases. CDR3 size: 15 residues. From germline, CDR1 is SGHVS and CDR2 FQNEAQ. CDR3 loop: CASSSLIRAGNTIYF. CDR3 bases: TGTGCCAGCAGCTCATTGATCAGGGCTGGAAACACCATATATTTT.

CDR3 nucleotide sequence: TGTGCCAGCAGCTTGTTCCTAAACACTGAAGCTTTCTTT. Its protein product is CASSLFLNTEAFF. The rearrangement uses TRBV7-2 and TRBJ1-1; D gene uncertain. CDR3 length equals 13 residues. V dropped 3 bases and J dropped 2 bases, with 7 bases sitting between them. Germline V gives CDR1 SGHTA, CDR2 FQGNSA.

The rearrangement joins TRBV9 to TRBJ2-3; D perhaps matches TRBD2 (7 bases). Germline V gene sequence: CDR1 SGDLS, CDR2 YYNGEE. Trimming shortened V by 0 bases and J by 2 bases, and 10 bases separated the two germline ends. The CDR3 covers 15 residues. The CDR3 is CASSVAAGHTDTQYF. The DNA of the CDR3 is TGTGCCAGCAGCGTAGCAGCGGGACACACAGATACGCAGTATTTT.

This chain links TRBV7-8 with TRBJ2-1; the match to TRBD2 covers 7 bases. This CDR3 region has 15 residues. Germline V gene data show CDR1 as SGHVS and CDR2 as FQNEAQ. The J segment lost 2 bases and the V segment lost 6 bases, leaving 7 bases of the junction unmatched. The CDR3 DNA is TGTGCCAGCAGAAAATGGGCGGGAGCCTACAATGAGCAGTTCTTC. Protein: CASRKWAGAYNEQFF.

V is TRBV7-9 and J is TRBJ2-1; D unresolved. Germline assignment: CDR1 SEHNR and CDR2 FQNEAQ (reference sequence). CDR3 length: 16 amino acids. V gave up 2 bases and J gave up 6 bases, with 17 bases separating them. The CDR3 sequence is CASSLRSDLAINEQFF. CDR3 sequence (DNA): TGTGCCAGCAGCTTAAGATCCGATTTAGCTATCAATGAGCAGTTCTTC.